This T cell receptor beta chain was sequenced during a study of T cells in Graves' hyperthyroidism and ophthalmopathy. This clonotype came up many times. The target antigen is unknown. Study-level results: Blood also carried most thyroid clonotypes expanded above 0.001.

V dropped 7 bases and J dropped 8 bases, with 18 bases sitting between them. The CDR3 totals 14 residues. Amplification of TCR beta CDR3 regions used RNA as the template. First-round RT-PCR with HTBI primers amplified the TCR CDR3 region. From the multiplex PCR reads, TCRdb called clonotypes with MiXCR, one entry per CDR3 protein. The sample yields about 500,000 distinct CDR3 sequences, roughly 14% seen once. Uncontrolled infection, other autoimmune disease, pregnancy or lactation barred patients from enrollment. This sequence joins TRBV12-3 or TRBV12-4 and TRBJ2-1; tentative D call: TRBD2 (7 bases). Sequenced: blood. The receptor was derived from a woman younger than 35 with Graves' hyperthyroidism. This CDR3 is CASKPGRGGYEQFF. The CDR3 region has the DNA TGTGCCAGCAAACCGGGCAGGGGAGGGTATGAGCAGTTCTTC.